The clone carrying this T cell receptor (beta chain) was seen more than once but under ten times. The source of the sample is a study of T-cell memory formation after mild COVID-19. TCRdb analysed the 5' RACE reads with MiXCR anew, one entry per CDR3 protein. The sample lists 150,000 to 200,000 distinct CDR3 sequences; roughly 15% were seen once. V was shortened by 0 bases and J by 9 bases, with 19 bases between the two germline ends. The CDR3 is 16 residues long. CDR1 and CDR2 from the germline V gene are SGDLS and YYNGEE. The sequenced material came from PBMCs or a T cell subset sorted from them (not recorded which). This clonotype was obtained from an adult woman who had mild COVID-19 (a few samples of this study predate the infection). Cell type and time point are not known. This chain links TRBV9 with TRBJ2-1; no reliable D call. The CDR3 spells CASSVDLAPGHAEQFF. CDR3 in DNA: TGTGCCAGCAGCGTAGATTTAGCCCCTGGGCACGCTGAGCAGTTCTTC. The variable domain in full, completed from reference TRBV9 and TRBJ2-1, reads DSGVTQTPKHLITATGQRVTLRCSPRSGDLSVYWYQQSLDQGLQFLIQYYNGEERAKGNILERFSAQQFPDLHSELNLSSLELGDSALYFCASSVDLAPGHAEQFFGPGTRLTVL.